This is a list of T cell receptor beta chains from one sample in a study of vaccination and CD4 T cells after COVID-19. Their cognate antigens are unknown. TCRdb itself ran the PCR reads through MiXCR, one entry per CDR3 protein. Among about 4,400 distinct CDR3 sequences listed, around 50% were seen once. Sequences were obtained from CD4+ T cells from blood, cultured in vitro. Source of these receptors: a human donor who had recovered from COVID-19. CDR3s leave out the opening cysteine and the closing phenylalanine or tryptophan. Each record gives: V gene, CDR3 protein.

>TRBV7-9
ASSPGRDITSTDTQY
>TRBV20-1
SASHRGGAREAF
>TRBV7-9
ASSLEGRSTEAF
>TRBV7-2
ASSPGTGANTGELF
>TRBV20-1
SARDMSGLGYT
>TRBV5-3
ARSPYPGQVYNEQF
>TRBV20-1
SAREGIGTEAF
>TRBV7-2
ASTQDRYNSPLH
>TRBV7-9
ASSRMGLGPYEQY
>TRBV7-2
ASSSRGDRATGELF
>TRBV7-9
ANSRGDRDYEQY
>TRBV6-2/TRBV6-3
ASSYGTSGSSYNEQF
>TRBV15
ATSRELEGPWF
>TRBV24-1
ATSAPEDGGNTIY
>TRBV2
ASSEGDRYYEQY
>TRBV7-9
ASNERGGAGYT
>TRBV5-4
ASSSGTGSTDTQY
>TRBV2
ASRRAQTNTGELF
>TRBV19
ASSIAPSRQGGISGYT
>TRBV12-3/TRBV12-4
ASSSPGQGYYGYT
>TRBV5-1
ASSFAQNYGYT
>TRBV20-1
SARDVAGGPDTQY
>TRBV11-3
ASSPGALSSYEQY
>TRBV6-5
ASRYQTSASYNEQF
>TRBV7-6
ASSAYLGQGPGELF
>TRBV7-9
ASSLAGWETQY
>TRBV11-2
ASSLEFSQPQH
>TRBV19
ASSTNRGSGYT
>TRBV20-1
SAGTGHYGYT
>TRBV20-1
SVSSGGAWDTGELF
>TRBV5-6
ASTAPSGSSYEQY
>TRBV6-1
ASSARQGGYT
>TRBV6-2/TRBV6-3
ASGRRDLTDTQY
>TRBV7-8
ASSSRDTNSYEQY
>TRBV7-8
ASSSSRGGDTQY
>TRBV7-9
ASSLDRAATYEQY
>TRBV12-5
ASGGTGLTRNQPQH
>TRBV15
ATSRDGGYDYGYT
>TRBV19
ASSVQRNTEAF
>TRBV29-1
SVEDPIYAGEKLF
>TRBV6-5
ASSYSDRSGNTIY
>TRBV7-2
ASSLLGSVTEAF
>TRBV6-1
ASSVQGGNTGELF
>TRBV6-5
ASSYSIGRATNEKLF
>TRBV2
AGTTGVAAEAF
>TRBV24-1
ATSDPTGAYTTDTQY
>TRBV12-3/TRBV12-4
ASSLRGSQETQY
>TRBV2
ASREMGSQNNEQF
>TRBV24-1
ATSGFTPRGGADEQF
>TRBV2
ASTKGGNTEAF